This T cell receptor beta chain was recovered during a study of T cells after yellow fever vaccination (dated by TCRdb to 2018 to 2020). Study-wide context: The SMART-Seq v4 Ultra Low Input RNA kit was used to prepare libraries from fractions with low cell numbers. To follow T-cell clones before and after both primary and booster YFV17D yellow fever vaccination, bulk TCR alpha and beta repertoires underwent longitudinal sequencing. Bulk PBMC replicates and cell subsets were isolated from blood drawn at multiple timepoints before and after both primary and secondary immunization. Two healthy male donors, one aged 18 to 29 and one aged 30 to 39 years, were included in the cohort. General conclusions and limits of the study: Only two donors were included in the study, so the extent to which the findings can be generalized is limited. A small share of clonotypes was detected in both CD4 and CD8 compartments, with the overlap likely arising from convergent recombination. FACS-sorted repertoires could contain abundant contaminating clonotypes from the bulk population, so computational filtering was required. After the booster, most clones that had expanded after primary vaccination were detected again (over 95% of CD4 and 88% of CD8), suggesting broad maintenance of memory. Compared with the primary T-cell response, the secondary T-cell response was weaker but faster, peaking on day 5 rather than day 15.

The CDR3 sequence holds 11 residues, the cysteine and phenylalanine included. Of all the DNA, just the CDR3 is kept, 33 bases in frame from base 1. V is cut by 4 bases and J by 7 bases, and the space between the germline ends is 10 bases. CDR1 SQVTM and CDR2 ANQGSEA were looked up in the germline V gene. In light of the paper, this sample's treatment or condition label describes: live attenuated yellow fever vaccine strain. At every blood-draw timepoint, two biological replicates of bulk PBMCs were collected. PBMCs were isolated from peripheral blood using a standard Ficoll-Paque protocol. RNA was extracted with TriZol from bulk PBMCs, CD4 and CD8 fractions, and dextramer-positive and dextramer-negative fractions. TCR cDNA was made using 5'RACE template switching, a step that added a universal primer site and unique molecular identifiers. cDNA synthesis was primed from both the TCR alpha and TCR beta constant segments. Libraries were amplified in two PCR steps, with sample barcodes and sequencing adapters added in the second step. Sequencing of the libraries was done on either Illumina HiSeq 2500 (2x100 bp) or NovaSeq (2x150 bp). The study's own analysis went as follows. Demultiplexing of reads and collapsing into UMI consensus sequences were performed with MIGEC, and V(D)J alignment was carried out with MiXCR. Vaccine-responding clonotypes were identified with edgeR using replicate PBMC samples, with FDR below 0.01 and a log2 fold change above 5 up to day 15 being required. Each bulk clonotype was labeled CD4 or CD8 based on which sequenced repertoire, CD4 or CD8, contained the clonotype at higher abundance. TCRdb reprocessed the public reads (quality trimming at Q25 with fastp, clone calling with MiXCR) and kept in-frame beta chains. All rows with the same CDR3 protein become a single entry with the most common DNA and genes. The V and J calls follow TCRdb's processing rather than the paper's. In this sample the table shows about 330,000 distinct CDR3 sequences, 6.8% of which occur a single time. The ten largest clonotypes hold 15% to 20% of the sample.

In its sample, this clonotype was seen a few times. Its specific antigen is unknown. It has no much larger one-base neighbor in the sample; base qualities were not kept. The material sequenced was PBMCs, taken about 41 days after the first yellow fever vaccination. Here the chain combines TRBV29-1 and TRBJ2-5; the D gene remains uncertain. The TCR was taken from a man aged 18 to 30 who received the YFV17D yellow fever vaccine. The CDR3 region has the sequence CSVGSIGTQYF. DNA sequence: TGCAGCGTTGGGTCCATTGGGACCCAGTACTTC.